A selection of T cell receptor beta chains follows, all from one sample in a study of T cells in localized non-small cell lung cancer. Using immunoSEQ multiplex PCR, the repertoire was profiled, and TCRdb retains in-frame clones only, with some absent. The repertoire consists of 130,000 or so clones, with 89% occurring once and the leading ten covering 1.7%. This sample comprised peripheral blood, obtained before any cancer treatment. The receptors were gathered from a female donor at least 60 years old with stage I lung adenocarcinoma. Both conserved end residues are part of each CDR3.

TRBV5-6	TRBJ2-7	CASSLAGGAYEQYF
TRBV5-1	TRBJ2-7	CASGSLGGEQYF
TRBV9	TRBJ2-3	CASSTGVGADTQYF
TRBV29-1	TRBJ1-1	CSVMNTEAFF
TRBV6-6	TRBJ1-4	CASSHRQELFF
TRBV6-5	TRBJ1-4	CASSRTGSDEKLFF
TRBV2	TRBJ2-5	CASSYVETQYF
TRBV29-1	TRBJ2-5	CSVGLAGGGQETQYF
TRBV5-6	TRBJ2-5	CASSFPGPQETQYF
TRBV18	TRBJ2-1	CASSPNLNDRYNEQFF
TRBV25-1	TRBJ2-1	CASSGYGVEQFF
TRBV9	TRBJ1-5	CASGDSNQPQHF
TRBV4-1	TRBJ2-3	CASSRASREGRDTQYF
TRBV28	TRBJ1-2	CASSGQGRGYTF
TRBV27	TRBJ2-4	CASSLRGDRQNIQYF
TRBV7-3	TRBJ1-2	CASSLTYGGYGYTF
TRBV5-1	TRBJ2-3	CASSPSTPGTQYF
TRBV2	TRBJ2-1	CASSERGTYNEQFF
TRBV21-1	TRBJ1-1	CASPNEEREGTEAFF
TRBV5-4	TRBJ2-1	CASSLGGRSDEQFF
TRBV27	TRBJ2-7	CASSLFFGIGEQYF
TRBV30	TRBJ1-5	CAWSPGGQPQHF